This is a list of T cell receptor beta chains from one sample in a study of vaccination and CD4 T cells after COVID-19. TCRdb re-analysed the PCR reads in MiXCR, keeping a single row per CDR3 protein. The table lists around 1,300 distinct CDR3 sequences, around half of them singletons, with more than 65% in the top ten. Their recognized antigens are unknown. Sequencing used CD4+ T cells from blood, cultured in vitro. The source of these receptors is a human donor in good health. Both conserved end residues are part of each CDR3. A D gene is named only where the DNA matches it firmly. Size is omitted from some rows. Given values are once, few, many or a class for expanded clones.

TRBV29-1,NA,TRBJ2-5,NA,TGCAGCGTTGAAGCCGGGTTAGGGGAGACCCAGTACTTC,CSVEAGLGETQYF
TRBV27,few,TRBJ1-2,NA,TGTGCCAGCAGTTTATTAGAGTCCCCAAAGGGCTATGGCTACACCTTC,CASSLLESPKGYGYTF
TRBV7-2,NA,TRBJ1-1,NA,TGTGCCAGCAGCTTAGCGCAGACCACGGACACTGAAGCTTTCTTT,CASSLAQTTDTEAFF
TRBV7-2,NA,TRBJ2-1,TRBD2,TGTGCCAGCAGTTTCGGGGGGGCTGGATTGAATGAGCAGTTCTTC,CASSFGGAGLNEQFF
TRBV6-1,NA,TRBJ1-6,NA,TGTGCCACTGCATATTGGGGTCCGGCTACTAACTCACCCCTCCACTTT,CATAYWGPATNSPLHF
TRBV7-2,medium-sized,TRBJ2-7,NA,TGTGCCAGCAGCCCACCTCGGTCAGGTCCTTCCTCCTACGAGCAGTACTTC,CASSPPRSGPSSYEQYF
TRBV20-1,medium-sized,TRBJ2-6,NA,TGCAGTGGCCAGTACCGGGGACTCTCTGGGGCCAACGTCCTGACTTTC,CSGQYRGLSGANVLTF
TRBV7-2,NA,TRBJ1-1,NA,TGTGCCAGCAGCTTAAGTCAGAACACTGAAGCTTTCTTT,CASSLSQNTEAFF
TRBV4-1,hyperexpanded,TRBJ2-1,TRBD2,TGCGCCAGCAGACCAGGACTAGCGGGAAGAAATGAGCAGTTCTTC,CASRPGLAGRNEQFF
TRBV7-2,NA,TRBJ1-2,NA,TGTGCCAGCAGCTTAGTGGGTAGGGTGGCAGGGGATGGCTACACCTTC,CASSLVGRVAGDGYTF
TRBV5-1,NA,TRBJ2-3,NA,TGCGCCAGCACTGGCACGGCGGAAGATACGCAGTATTTT,CASTGTAEDTQYF
TRBV6-5,few,TRBJ1-1,NA,TGTGCCAGCAGTTACTCGTTGTCCACTGAAGCTTTCTTT,CASSYSLSTEAFF
TRBV19,NA,TRBJ1-1,TRBD1,TGTGCCAGTAGCGGGACACCGGGACAGGGAGTCCCAGAAGCTTTCTTT,CASSGTPGQGVPEAFF
TRBV20-1,few,TRBJ2-5,TRBD2,TGCAGTGCTAGTCTAAGTATTGCGGGAGATCAAGAGACCCAGTACTTC,CSASLSIAGDQETQYF
TRBV20-1,NA,TRBJ1-6,NA,TGCAGTGCTAGAGATCAGGGGAATTCACCCCTCCACTTT,CSARDQGNSPLHF
TRBV7-8,NA,TRBJ1-2,NA,TGTGCCAGCAGCTTAAGTGGTGGGGTAGTTGGCTACACCTTC,CASSLSGGVVGYTF
TRBV6-1,NA,TRBJ1-5,NA,TGTGCCAGCAGTGGACGGGATCAGCCCCAGCATTTT,CASSGRDQPQHF
TRBV7-9,NA,TRBJ1-4,TRBD1,TGTGCCAGCAGCAAAGGACAGGGCCGAACAACTAATGAAAAACTGTTTTTT,CASSKGQGRTTNEKLFF
TRBV6-1,NA,TRBJ2-3,NA,TGTGCCAGCAGTGAAGGGTGGGGTGCTACGCAGTATTTT,CASSEGWGATQYF
TRBV7-3,NA,TRBJ2-1,NA,TGTGCCAGCAGCTTACAGGGAATGGACAATGAGCAGTTCTTC,CASSLQGMDNEQFF
TRBV2,hyperexpanded,TRBJ1-3,NA,TGTGCCAGCAGTGTACCGTCCCGGGGGGGAAACACCATATATTTT,CASSVPSRGGNTIYF
TRBV27,few,TRBJ1-5,NA,TGTGCCAGCAGGCCTACGTATTATAGCAATCAGCCCCAGCATTTT,CASRPTYYSNQPQHF
TRBV27,few,TRBJ1-3,NA,TGTGCCAGCAGTTCCGGGGCTGGAAACACCATATATTTT,CASSSGAGNTIYF
TRBV2,NA,TRBJ1-1,NA,TGTGCCAGCAACTTCGGGTTTCGGGGAATAATCACTGAAGCTTTCTTT,CASNFGFRGIITEAFF
TRBV4-1,NA,TRBJ1-1,NA,TGCGCCAGCAGCCAAGATACCCAAGGGGGCACTGAAGCTTTCTTT,CASSQDTQGGTEAFF
TRBV7-3,few,TRBJ2-1,TRBD2,TGTGCCAGCAGCGCTAGCGGGTTCTCCTACAATGAGCAGTTCTTC,CASSASGFSYNEQFF
TRBV5-1,NA,TRBJ2-7,NA,TGCGCCAGCAGCCCCCGCCCCCCGGGCTACGAGCAGTACTTC,CASSPRPPGYEQYF
TRBV12-3/TRBV12-4,NA,TRBJ1-5,TRBD1,TGTGCCAGCACCCGAGGGGGCGCGGATCAGCCCCAGCATTTT,CASTRGGADQPQHF
TRBV7-3,NA,TRBJ2-2,TRBD2,TGTGCCAGCAGCTTGGGACTACGCACCGGGGAGCTGTTTTTT,CASSLGLRTGELFF
TRBV20-1,NA,TRBJ2-2,NA,TGCAGTGCCCCGCAGGGAACCGGGGAGCTGTTTTTT,CSAPQGTGELFF
TRBV6-2/TRBV6-3,NA,TRBJ2-3,NA,TGTGCCAGCAGTTACGGACAGAGTAGCACAGATACGCAGTATTTT,CASSYGQSSTDTQYF
TRBV20-1,NA,TRBJ1-1,NA,TGCAGTGCCCCCCTTATGAACACTGAAGCTTTCTTT,CSAPLMNTEAFF
TRBV20-1,few,TRBJ1-1,TRBD1,TGCAGTGCTAGAGAGGGAGGGACAGGGGGCCCTGAAGCTTTCTTT,CSAREGGTGGPEAFF
TRBV6-1,NA,TRBJ1-2,NA,TGTGCCAGCAGCAAAACATTAGTAGCCTATGGCTACACCTTC,CASSKTLVAYGYTF
TRBV7-3,NA,TRBJ1-3,NA,TGTGCCAGCAGCTTAAGCGCAAGTGGAAACACCATATATTTT,CASSLSASGNTIYF
TRBV6-4,NA,TRBJ2-5,TRBD2,TGTGCCAGCAGTGAACGCGGGGGGCCCCAAGAGACCCAGTACTTC,CASSERGGPQETQYF
TRBV20-1,few,TRBJ1-5,NA,TGCAGTGCTTTACAGGTGATCAATCAGCCCCAGCATTTT,CSALQVINQPQHF